The sequence of this T cell receptor beta chain was determined in a study of CD8 T cells in Susac syndrome. The CDR3 loop spans 13 amino acids. Germline V gene data show CDR1 as DFQATT and CDR2 as SNEGSKA (reference sequence). The V end lost 0 bases, the J end lost 4 bases, and 8 bases lay between the germline ends. RNA in amounts of roughly 0.45 to 1 ug was reverse transcribed with random hexamers. TCRdb fed the immunoSEQ multiplex PCR reads into MiXCR, producing one record per CDR3 protein. The data show 150,000 to 200,000 distinct CDR3 sequences, around 94% seen once. The chain is built from TRBV20-1 and TRBJ2-3; D is unclear. The receptor was derived from a human donor in good health. Sequenced: CD4+ T cells from PBMCs. CDR3 in amino acids: CSARETGADTQYF. DNA of the CDR3: TGCAGTGCTAGAGAGACGGGTGCAGATACGCAGTATTTT.